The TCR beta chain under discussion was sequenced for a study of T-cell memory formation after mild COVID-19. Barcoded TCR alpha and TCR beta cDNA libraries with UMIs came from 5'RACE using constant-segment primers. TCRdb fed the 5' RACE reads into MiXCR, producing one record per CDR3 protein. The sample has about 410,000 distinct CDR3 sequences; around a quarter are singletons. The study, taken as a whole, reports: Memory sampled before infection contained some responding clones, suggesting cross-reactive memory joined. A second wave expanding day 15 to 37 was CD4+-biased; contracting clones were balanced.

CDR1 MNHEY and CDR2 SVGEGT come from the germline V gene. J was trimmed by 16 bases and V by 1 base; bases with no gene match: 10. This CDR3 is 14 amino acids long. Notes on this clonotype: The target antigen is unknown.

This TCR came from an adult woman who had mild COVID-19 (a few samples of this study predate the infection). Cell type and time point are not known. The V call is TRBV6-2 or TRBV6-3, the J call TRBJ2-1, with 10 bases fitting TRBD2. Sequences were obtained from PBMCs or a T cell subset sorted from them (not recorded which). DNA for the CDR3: TGTGCCAGCAGTTACTTCCTAGCGGGGGAAGGAGGATTCTTC. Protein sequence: CASSYFLAGEGGFF.